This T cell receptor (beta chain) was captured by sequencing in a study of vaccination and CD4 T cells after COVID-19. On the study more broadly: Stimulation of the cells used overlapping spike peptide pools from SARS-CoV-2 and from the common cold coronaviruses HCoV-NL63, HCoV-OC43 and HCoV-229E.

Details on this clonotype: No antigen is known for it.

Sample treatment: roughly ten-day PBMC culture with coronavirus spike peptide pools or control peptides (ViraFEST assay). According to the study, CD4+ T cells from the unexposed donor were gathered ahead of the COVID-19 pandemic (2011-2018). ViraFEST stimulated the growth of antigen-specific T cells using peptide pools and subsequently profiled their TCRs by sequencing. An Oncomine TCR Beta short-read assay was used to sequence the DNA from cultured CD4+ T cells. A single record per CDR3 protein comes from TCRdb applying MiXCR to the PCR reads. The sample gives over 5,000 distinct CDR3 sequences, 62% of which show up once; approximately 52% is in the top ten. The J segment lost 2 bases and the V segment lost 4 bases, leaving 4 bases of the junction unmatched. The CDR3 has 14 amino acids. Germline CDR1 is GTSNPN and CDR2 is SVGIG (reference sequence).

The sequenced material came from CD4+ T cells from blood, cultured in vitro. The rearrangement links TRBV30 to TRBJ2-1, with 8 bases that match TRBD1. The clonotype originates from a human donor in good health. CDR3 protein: CAWNAGQAYNEQFF. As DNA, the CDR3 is TGTGCCTGGAACGCGGGACAGGCCTACAATGAGCAGTTCTTC. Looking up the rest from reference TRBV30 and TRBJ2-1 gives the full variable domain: SQTIHQWPATLVQPVGSPLSLECTVEGTSNPNLYWYRQAAGRGLQLLFYSVGIGQISSEVPQNLSASRPQDRQFILSSKKLLLSDSGFYLCAWNAGQAYNEQFFGPGTRLTVL.